This TCR beta chain is drawn from a study of identical twins. Study-wide results and limits: Partly confounded zero-insertion analyses could result from invariant MAIT and iNKT cells. Low generation-probability sequences were in excess among twin-shared out-of-frame alpha sequences.

Trimming took off 4 bases at V and 3 bases at J, with 8 bases between the two ends. The germline gives CDR1 DFQATT, CDR2 SNEGSKA (reference sequence). The CDR3 length is 12 residues. Unique molecular identifiers were present on cDNA, and template switching added a universal primer site. MiXCR, applied by TCRdb to the 5' RACE reads, yields one record per CDR3 protein. The data show about 530,000 distinct CDR3 sequences, with around 24% seen just once and about 0.48% held by the top ten. As regards this clonotype: Its target is unknown.

These data were likewise used in another study, on yellow fever vaccine responses in identical twins.

The chain links TRBV20-1 to TRBJ2-3; D is undetermined. Sequencing input: CD4+ T cells sorted from blood. The receptor comes from a woman in her late teens or twenties in good health. The CDR3 sequence is CSATRQTDTQYF. The CDR3 DNA reads as TGCAGTGCTACCCGGCAGACAGATACGCAGTATTTT.